This is a list of T cell receptor beta chains from one sample in a study of immune evolution from preneoplasia to lung adenocarcinoma. Sequencing used immunoSEQ multiplex PCR; TCRdb keeps in-frame clones, though not all of them. The repertoire holds some 5,000 clones, with about 73% as singletons. The sequenced sample consisted of FFPE lung adenocarcinoma in situ tissue. These receptors all stem from a person aged 55-79 years with lung adenocarcinoma. The CDR3 runs from the conserved cysteine through the conserved F or W. D genes are given only for firm matches. Clone size appears in some rows only: once, few, many, or a class for an expanded clone.

J gene	V gene	D gene	clone size	CDR3 protein	CDR3 DNA
TRBJ1-2	TRBV4-1	.	.	CASSQGFLQGYGYTF	TGCGCCAGCAGCCAAGGGTTCCTACAGGGCTATGGCTACACCTTC
TRBJ1-3	TRBV4-1	.	once	CASSQAETSGNTIYF	TGCGCCAGCAGCCAGGCAGAAACCTCTGGAAACACCATATATTTT
TRBJ2-7	TRBV19	TRBD2	.	CASSPGGDSYEQYF	TGTGCCAGTAGTCCCGGGGGGGATTCCTACGAGCAGTACTTC
TRBJ1-1	TRBV19	.	.	CASSMRGGRTEAFF	TGTGCCAGTAGTATGAGGGGGGGTCGGACTGAAGCTTTCTTT
TRBJ1-4	TRBV7-9	.	.	CASNRPGSESYEKLFF	TGTGCCAGCAACCGACCGGGAAGTGAATCATATGAAAAACTGTTTTTT
TRBJ1-2	TRBV7-2	.	once	CASSQDVRYGYTF	TGTGCCAGCAGCCAGGACGTCCGCTATGGCTACACCTTC
TRBJ2-6	TRBV7-3	.	once	CASSFPGANVLTF	TGTGCCAGCAGCTTTCCTGGGGCCAACGTCCTGACTTTC
TRBJ1-1	TRBV10-1	.	once	CASSEIIGSTEAFF	TGCGCCAGCAGTGAGATAATAGGGTCCACTGAAGCTTTCTTT
TRBJ2-2	TRBV27	.	few	CASSIRGQTTGELFF	TGTGCCAGCAGTATTCGCGGACAGACCACCGGGGAGCTGTTTTTT
TRBJ2-3	TRBV19	TRBD1	.	CASSPGQGADTQYF	TGTGCCAGTAGCCCGGGACAGGGGGCAGATACGCAGTATTTT